The clone carrying this T cell receptor (beta chain) showed up many times. Its antigen remains unknown. This record belongs to a study of regulatory T cells in long-lasting Graves disease. About the study: For a period under 3 months, newly diagnosed Graves' patients had taken antithyroid drugs. Study findings and constraints: Fewer public clonotypes were shared by new patients (roughly 970) than by persistent patients (roughly 2,600).

Time point of the sample: newly diagnosed GD, antithyroid drugs for less than 3 months. RNA from PBMCs was the source of the TCR library. Combining iRepertoire HTBI primers with Arm-PCR of CDR3 regions, the authors built TCR beta libraries. Per the original methods: Identified across the samples were 55 to 75 TRBV segments and 14 TRBJ segments. One entry per CDR3 protein results from TCRdb running MiXCR on the multiplex PCR reads. These V and J calls rely on TCRdb rather than the paper's analysis. This sample yields 350,000 to 550,000 distinct CDR3 sequences, of which around 15% are seen a single time; about 23% belongs to the top ten. These data were likewise used in another study, on T cells in Graves' hyperthyroidism and ophthalmopathy. Turning to that study: Aged 18 to 65, the patients had hyperthyroidism that was newly diagnosed and had lasted under 2 months.

The receptor was isolated from a woman in her late teens or twenties with Graves disease. The sequenced sample was peripheral blood mononuclear cells (PBMCs), obtained at new diagnosis, from a patient treated with antithyroid drugs.

CDR3 in DNA: TGTGCCAGCAGTAACTCCCCTCGAGCTAGCGGGAGGGAAGGGACCCAGTACTTC. This translates into CASSNSPRASGREGTQYF. The rearrangement uses TRBV6-1 and TRBJ2-5; 12 bases line up with TRBD2. The CDR3 length is 18 residues. Germline CDR1 MNHNS, CDR2 SASEGT. V shed 5 bases and J 7 bases; nucleotides not matched to a gene: 17.